This TCR beta chain was sequenced during a study of CD8 T cells in Susac syndrome. V was pared by 5 bases and J by 1 base, with 5 bases of the junction left unmatched. Germline CDR1 and CDR2: SGHAT and FQNNGV. CDR3 length equals 16 residues. RNA amounts of roughly 0.45 to 1 ug underwent reverse transcription with random hexamers. Each CDR3 protein is one row after TCRdb ran MiXCR on the immunoSEQ multiplex PCR reads. The table includes just over 150,000 distinct CDR3 sequences, approximately 95% detected once. Sequencing was performed on CD4+ T cells from PBMCs. The J gene is TRBJ2-5, the V gene TRBV11-2, with 12 bases lining up with TRBD2. This receptor was taken from a human donor with Susac syndrome. CDR3 nucleotide sequence: TGTGCCAGCAGCCTAGGACTAGCGGGGATCCAAGAGACCCAGTACTTC. It translates to CASSLGLAGIQETQYF. Supplemented by reference TRBV11-2 and TRBJ2-5, the full variable domain reads EAGVAQSPRYKIIEKRQSVAFWCNPISGHATLYWYQQILGQGPKLLIQFQNNGVVDDSQLPKDRFSAERLKGVDSTLKIQPAKLEDSAVYLCASSLGLAGIQETQYFGPGTRLLVL.